This TCR beta chain was captured by sequencing in a study of blood T cell repertoires in COVID-19. Some clones are missing from TCRdb's copy, which holds only in-frame ones; the method was immunoSEQ multiplex PCR. Of 250,000 or so clones in the sample, about 80% were seen once. Germline V gene sequence: CDR1 SGHTS, CDR2 YDEGEE. With 4 bases removed from V and 4 bases from J, the gap between germline ends came to 9 bases. This CDR3 has 14 amino acids. The sample comprised PBMCs or T cells enriched from blood (not recorded which). This sequence was found in a man aged 50-60 years who had recovered from COVID-19. The chain combines TRBV5-8 with TRBJ1-6; no definite D call. The CDR3 coding sequence is TGTGCCAGCAGCCCCGGGATTTATAATTCACCCCTCCACTTT. Protein sequence: CASSPGIYNSPLHF. The full variable domain, with the rest looked up from reference TRBV5-8 and TRBJ1-6, is EAGVTQSPTHLIKTRGQQATLRCSPISGHTSVYWYQQALGLGLQFLLWYDEGEERNRGNFPPRFSGRQFPNYSSELNVNALELEDSALYLCASSPGIYNSPLHFGNGTRLTVT.